A selection of T cell receptor beta chains follows, all from one sample in a study of human T cells and chemical hapten exposure. TCRdb re-called the RACE reads with MiXCR, one entry per CDR3 protein. Of about 69,000 distinct CDR3 sequences in the sample, about 9.3% were seen once. Sequenced material: whole blood, taken in connection with sensitization to the hapten diphenylcyclopropenone (DPC). These TCRs come from a woman aged 45-65 years with alopecia areata. Some clones in this sample may be carry-over from other donors' samples. The conserved cysteine and the conserved F or W are not part of the CDR3 here. Clone size appears in some rows only: once, few, many, or a class for an expanded clone.

J | size | V | CDR3
TRBJ2-2 | NA | TRBV7-2 | ASTLNRWELF
TRBJ1-1 | many | TRBV19 | ASSIVNSRTF
TRBJ2-5 | few | TRBV29-1 | SVEPKETQY
TRBJ2-1 | few | TRBV9 | ASSGDWDEQF
TRBJ2-3 | few | TRBV7-2 | ASSLVRGPDTQY
TRBJ2-1 | few | TRBV29-1 | SAQHNEQF
TRBJ2-3 | many | TRBV24-1 | ATSDPGLAPDTQY
TRBJ1-5 | many | TRBV27 | ASSPGTPTTWNQPQH
TRBJ2-3 | many | TRBV2 | ASSDHHSSTDTQY
TRBJ1-3 | many | TRBV6-6 | ASSYSSRGSGNTIY
TRBJ1-5 | few | TRBV9 | ASSAGTENQPQH
TRBJ1-5 | few | TRBV5-5 | ASSLTQGNNQPQH
TRBJ2-4 | NA | TRBV5-1 | ASSLTSGGTYSIQY